The clone carrying this T cell receptor (beta chain) was seen many times. Using RNA transcripts as the source, TCR beta CDR3 regions were amplified. A set of HTBI primers served as the primers for a first-round RT-PCR of the TCR CDR3. TCRdb fed the multiplex PCR reads into MiXCR, producing one record per CDR3 protein. The repertoire holds some 380,000 distinct CDR3 sequences, with 13% as singletons. This CDR3 region has 16 residues. The junction had 11 bases not matched to a gene; V was cut back by 6 bases and J by 5 bases. This entry comes from a study of T cells in Graves' hyperthyroidism and ophthalmopathy.

V is TRBV12-3 or TRBV12-4 and J is TRBJ1-4; 8 bases map to TRBD1. Sequencing input: blood. This TCR was recovered from a man in his thirties or forties with Graves' hyperthyroidism that later progressed to Graves' ophthalmopathy. CDR3 sequence reads: CASRIAGTGENEKLFF. The CDR3 coding sequence is TGTGCCAGCAGGATTGCCGGGACAGGCGAGAATGAAAAACTGTTTTTT.